One and the same sample provided the 2 T cell receptor beta chains below, sequenced in a study of blood T cell repertoires in COVID-19. Repertoires were generated with immunoSEQ multiplex PCR, while TCRdb's copy carries only in-frame clones and drops some. The table has under 150,000 clones, over 75% seen once; the top ten hold about 9.5%. Sequencing used peripheral blood. The receptors derive from a man between 40 and 49 years old with active or convalescent COVID-19.

This chain uses TRBV19 with TRBJ1-1; 10 nucleotides agree with TRBD1. Germline CDR1 and CDR2: LNHDA and SQIVND (reference sequence). This CDR3 contains 15 residues. After removal of 6 bases from V and 5 bases from J, the junction contained 9 bases not matched to a gene. The CDR3 spells CASRTFGQGETEAFF. In DNA, the CDR3 is TGTGCCAGTAGAACCTTCGGACAGGGGGAGACTGAAGCTTTCTTT.

The rearrangement links TRBV9 to TRBJ1-3; D gene unclear. CDR1 SGDLS and CDR2 YYNGEE come from the germline V gene. V was clipped by 0 bases and J by 0 bases, with 10 bases between them. This CDR3 has 16 residues. This CDR3 is CASSVEGAYSGNTIYF. The DNA for the CDR3 is TGTGCCAGCAGCGTAGAGGGAGCCTACTCTGGAAACACCATATATTTT.